The 20 T cell receptor beta chains listed next were all sequenced from one sample in a study of CD8+CD57+ T cells in acquired aplastic anemia. All patients picked for sequencing had shown, by flow cytometry, an expansion of CD8+CD57+ cells. Both TCR beta VDJ combination and CDR3 sequence profiling were carried out. Genomic DNA was the template for this profiling. TCRdb recomputed calls from the reads with MiXCR, one row per CDR3 protein. The top ten clones hold over 7.5% of a sample with under 250,000 distinct CDR3 sequences, 45% to 50% of them seen once. The specimen was sorted CD4+, CD8+, or CD8+CD57+ T cells (not recorded which) from PBMCs. The receptors were gathered from a human donor with aplastic anemia.

This clonotype was seen repeatedly, ten times or more. The chain uses TRBV5-1 and TRBJ2-1, with 13 bases that match TRBD2. The germline V gene has CDR1 SGHRS and CDR2 YFSETQ. The junction had 5 bases not matched to a gene; V was cut back by 7 bases and J by 7 bases. This CDR3 has 14 residues. The CDR3 coding sequence is TGCGCCAGCGGGCGGACTAGCGGGAGTAATGAGCAGTTCTTC. This codes for CASGRTSGSNEQFF.

The chain combines TRBV11-3 with TRBJ1-2; 9 bases are shared with TRBD1. V shed 3 bases, J shed 6 bases, and the junction held 5 bases outside the gene matches. Germline loops: CDR1 SGHNT, CDR2 YENEEA. The CDR3 spans 14 residues. The CDR3 region is CASSLTGGTDGYTF. The CDR3 DNA is TGTGCCAGCAGCTTGACAGGGGGAACGGATGGCTACACCTTC.

The chain joins TRBV7-9 to TRBJ1-2; D is unclear. Germline CDR1 SEHNR, CDR2 FQNEAQ (reference sequence). The CDR3 covers 15 residues. Trimming removed 1 base from V and 4 bases from J, with 13 bases in between. DNA for the CDR3: TGTGCCAGCAGCTTAGTTGGGAGGGCACCCTATGGCTACACCTTC. Protein: CASSLVGRAPYGYTF. The full variable domain, in which reference TRBV7-9 and TRBJ1-2 provide the parts outside the CDR3, is DTGVSQNPRHKITKRGQNVTFRCDPISEHNRLYWYRQTLGQGPEFLTYFQNEAQLEKSRLLSDRFSAERPKGSFSTLEIQRTEQGDSAMYLCASSLVGRAPYGYTFGSGTRLTVV.

This clonotype was observed a single time. The rearrangement joins TRBV20-1 to TRBJ2-1, with 10 bases fitting TRBD2. The junction had 3 bases not matched to a gene; V was cut back by 3 bases and J by 7 bases. This CDR3 contains 13 residues. Germline V CDR1 and CDR2: DFQATT, SNEGSKA (reference sequence). DNA of the CDR3: TGCAGTGCTAGCCTACTAGCGGGGAATGAGCAGTTCTTC. Translating it yields CSASLLAGNEQFF.

In its sample, this clonotype was seen many times. This chain connects TRBV7-2 to TRBJ2-5, with D perhaps TRBD1 (6 bases). V was pared by 5 bases and J by 2 bases, with 12 bases between. CDR3 length: 14 amino acids. CDR1 is SGHTA, CDR2 FQGNSA, per germline. This chain's CDR3 is CASSTRTAQETQYF. CDR3 nucleotides: TGTGCCAGCAGCACGCGGACAGCACAAGAGACCCAGTACTTC.

The chain is built from TRBV2 and TRBJ1-5, with D maybe TRBD1 (6 bases). V was cut by 6 bases and J by 9 bases, with 18 bases left in between. Germline loops: CDR1 SNHLY, CDR2 FYNNEI. The CDR3 runs 14 residues. CDR3 coding DNA: TGTGCCAGCAGCGGAACAGGGTGGGTGGCGCCCCAGCATTTT. It codes for CASSGTGWVAPQHF.

There are many counts of this clonotype. The chain joins TRBV6-1 to TRBJ1-2; 8 bases are shared with TRBD1. The J segment lost 5 bases and the V segment lost 4 bases, leaving 9 bases of the junction unmatched. Germline assignment: CDR1 MNHNS and CDR2 SASEGT. This CDR3 region has 15 residues. The CDR3 is CASSGLTGDLYGYTF. DNA for the CDR3: TGTGCCAGCAGTGGGCTGACAGGGGATTTATATGGCTACACCTTC.

This clonotype was recorded only once. The chain uses TRBV7-9 and TRBJ2-1, with D maybe TRBD2 (6 bases). Germline-derived CDR1 and CDR2 are SEHNR and FQNEAQ (reference sequence). The germline V and J ends were trimmed by 5 bases and 9 bases, with 20 bases remaining between them. The CDR3 has 15 amino acids. CDR3: CASSEVRTGGREQFF. Here the CDR3 DNA reads TGTGCCAGCAGCGAAGTAAGGACTGGAGGGCGTGAGCAGTTCTTC.

This clonotype was counted at least ten times. The V gene is TRBV27, the J gene TRBJ1-5, with 7 positions matching TRBD1. Germline V gene sequence: CDR1 MNHEY, CDR2 SMNVEV (reference sequence). The V gene end was trimmed by 6 bases and the J gene end by 3 bases; junction bases not matched to a gene: 8. This CDR3 comprises 15 residues. CDR3 sequence: CASSQGTAPNQPQHF. The CDR3 DNA reads as TGTGCCAGCAGCCAAGGGACAGCACCCAATCAGCCCCAGCATTTT.

The chain is built from TRBV24-1 and TRBJ2-3; 8 bases line up with TRBD1. This CDR3 spans 16 amino acids. The germline CDR1 and CDR2 sequences are KGHDR and SFDVKD. Trimming took 4 bases from V and 0 from J; bases not matched to a gene: 5. The CDR3 nucleotides read TGTGCCACCAGTGAGACTACAGGGGGGAGCACAGATACGCAGTATTTT. This encodes CATSETTGGSTDTQYF.

This clonotype was seen at least ten times. The J gene is TRBJ1-2, the V gene TRBV10-3; D is undetermined. The CDR3 is 15 residues long. Trimming pared 4 bases from V and 4 bases from J, leaving 16 bases between. In germline, CDR1 is ENHRY, CDR2 SYGVKD. The CDR3 loop is CAISGVIYPPYGYTF. The CDR3 DNA is TGTGCCATCAGTGGTGTCATCTACCCACCCTATGGCTACACCTTC.

The chain carries TRBV6-2 or TRBV6-3 and TRBJ2-7; 7 nucleotides line up with TRBD1. The CDR3 totals 14 residues. J lost 4 bases, V lost 5 bases, and 8 bases had no gene match. Per the germline V gene, CDR1 is MNHEY and CDR2 is SVGEGT. For the CDR3, the DNA is TGTGCCAGCAGTCTCCGGGACAGCGTATACGAGCAGTACTTC. Protein sequence: CASSLRDSVYEQYF.

The V and J genes are TRBV29-1 and TRBJ1-1, with 7 bases identical to TRBD1. Germline V lookup: CDR1 SQVTM, CDR2 ANQGSEA. Trimming removed 5 bases from V and 5 bases from J; junction bases left unmatched: 8. The CDR3 runs to 13 residues. CDR3 sequence (DNA): TGCAGCGTTACCGGACAGGTGGGGACTGAAGCTTTCTTT. This sequence encodes CSVTGQVGTEAFF.

The gene calls are TRBV25-1 and TRBJ2-5; 8 nucleotides match TRBD2. The CDR3 totals 15 residues. Per the germline V gene, CDR1 is MGHDK and CDR2 is SYGVNS. The trim removed 6 bases at V and 4 bases at J, leaving 10 bases unmatched. The CDR3 nucleotides are TGTGCCAGCAGAAGAGGACTAGCTGAAGGAGAGACCCAGTACTTC. Translation gives CASRRGLAEGETQYF. The full variable domain, in which reference TRBV25-1 and TRBJ2-5 provide the parts outside the CDR3, is EADIYQTPRYLVIGTGKKITLECSQTMGHDKMYWYQQDPGMELHLIHYSYGVNSTEKGDLSSESTVSRIRTEHFPLTLESARPSHTSQYLCASRRGLAEGETQYFGPGTRLLVL.

This clonotype has just a few counts. The chain employs TRBV13 and TRBJ2-2; D possibly corresponds to TRBD1 (6 bases). V was clipped by 8 bases and J by 1 base, with 17 bases between them. CDR3 length: 16 residues. From germline, CDR1 is PRHDT and CDR2 FYEKMQ (reference sequence). CDR3 sequence: CASSPTPGQNTGELFF. In DNA form, the CDR3 reads TGTGCCAGCTCACCGACTCCGGGACAGAACACCGGGGAGCTGTTTTTT. Combining the CDR3 with reference TRBV13 and TRBJ2-2 gives the whole variable domain AAGVIQSPRHLIKEKRETATLKCYPIPRHDTVYWYQQGPGQDPQFLISFYEKMQSDKGSIPDRFSAQQFSDYHSELNMSSLELGDSALYFCASSPTPGQNTGELFFGEGSRLTVL.

Here the CDR3 reads CATSEGQYSNQPQHF. In DNA form, the CDR3 reads TGTGCCACCAGTGAAGGACAGTATAGCAATCAGCCCCAGCATTTT. The chain uses TRBV24-1 and TRBJ1-5, with TRBD1 as a possible D gene (6 bases). CDR1 KGHDR and CDR2 SFDVKD come from the germline V gene. V lost 4 bases and J lost 0, with 9 bases in between. This CDR3 comprises 15 residues.

This clonotype was detected a few times. This may be a read error, as it is one base from a much larger clone. V usage is TRBV7-3 and J usage is TRBJ2-1; TRBD1 matches at 8 bases. The V and J ends lost 2 bases and 4 bases, in that order; junction bases with no gene match: 7. Per the germline V gene, CDR1 is SGHTA and CDR2 is FQGTGA. The CDR3 covers 16 residues. CDR3 residues: CASSLPRTGIYNEQFF. CDR3 coding DNA: TGTGCCAGCAGCTTACCCAGGACAGGGATTTACAATGAGCAGTTCTTC.

The chain has TRBV20-1 and TRBJ2-7; D not certain. This CDR3 has 13 residues. Trimming left V 2 bases short and J 1 base short, with 9 bases between. The V gene's germline CDR1 is DFQATT and CDR2 SNEGSKA (reference sequence). The CDR3 loop is CSARPITSYEQYF. In DNA, the CDR3 is TGCAGTGCTAGACCGATTACTTCCTACGAGCAGTACTTC.

The chain carries TRBV7-6 and TRBJ2-3; D uncertain. With 5 bases removed from V and 0 bases from J, the gap between germline ends came to 9 bases. The CDR3 contains 14 residues. In germline, CDR1 is SGHVS, CDR2 FNYEAQ. In nucleotides, the CDR3 is TGTGCCAGCAGCCCGCTGGACAGCACAGATACGCAGTATTTT. Amino acids: CASSPLDSTDTQYF.

This clonotype appeared many times. The V and J genes are TRBV5-1 and TRBJ2-1, with a possible D match to TRBD2 (5 bases). CDR1 and CDR2 (germline): SGHRS, YFSETQ. CDR3 length: 13 residues. V dropped 5 bases and J dropped 4 bases, with 10 bases sitting between them. The CDR3 sequence is CASRRVAYNEQFF. CDR3 bases: TGCGCCAGCAGGAGGGTCGCGTACAATGAGCAGTTCTTC.